The next 2 T cell receptor beta chains were all read from a single sample in a study of T cell repertoires in cytomegalovirus infection. In TCRdb, the reads were re-called with MiXCR into one record per CDR3 protein. The profile shows under 200,000 distinct CDR3 sequences, 28% of them singletons. Sequencing used PBMCs. Receptors originate from a human donor in good health (CMV status not recorded). Some clones in this sample may be carry-over from other donors' samples.

This chain connects TRBV7-3 to TRBJ2-1, with D unclear. CDR3 length: 13 amino acids. V was shortened by 1 base and J by 10 bases, with 11 bases between the two germline ends. The V gene's germline CDR1 is SGHTA and CDR2 FQGTGA. The DNA for the CDR3 is TGTGCCAGCAGCTTAAGCCCCTCGGACGAGCAGTTCTTC. Its protein is CASSLSPSDEQFF.

This chain links TRBV6-1 with TRBJ2-7, with TRBD1 identical over 8 bases. Germline V lookup: CDR1 MNHNS, CDR2 SASEGT. J gave up 5 bases and V 1 base, and 7 bases lay outside the gene matches. This CDR3 comprises 15 residues. CDR3 nucleotide sequence: TGTGCCAGCAGTGAAGAATCAGGGGGCAGGGACGAGCAGTACTTC. Translated, it gives CASSEESGGRDEQYF.